These 4 T cell receptor beta chains share one sample of origin, sequenced in a study of regulatory dendritic cells for organ transplantation. Clones were read by immunoSEQ multiplex PCR, and TCRdb kept only the in-frame ones, dropping some. Here the sample spans fewer than 50,000 clones, 80% to 95% being singletons. Sequences were obtained from naive CD8+ T cells from blood. Documented subset: CD45RA+ naive T cells. These receptors were obtained from a human donor in good health.

The chain links TRBV9 to TRBJ2-7; D is possibly TRBD1 or TRBD2 (7 bases each). Germline V gives CDR1 SGDLS, CDR2 YYNGEE. Trimming cost V 7 bases and J 0 bases, with 17 bases left between them. The length of the CDR3 is 15 residues. The CDR3 DNA is TGTGCCAGCGGCAGGGGGGGCAGTCCCTCCTACGAGCAGTACTTC. Protein: CASGRGGSPSYEQYF.

This chain uses TRBV29-1 with TRBJ2-7; D may be TRBD1 (6 bases). CDR1 is SQVTM, CDR2 ANQGSEA, per germline. V shed 7 bases and J shed 3 bases, with 28 bases lying between them. This CDR3 is built from 17 residues. Here the CDR3 reads CSAHASHPDRPVYEQYF. Here the CDR3 DNA reads TGCAGCGCCCACGCTTCTCACCCGGACAGACCAGTCTACGAGCAGTACTTC.

This sequence joins TRBV7-6 and TRBJ2-1; the match to TRBD2 covers 12 bases. Looked up from germline, CDR1 is SGHVS and CDR2 is FNYEAQ. V shed 5 bases, J shed 5 bases, and the junction held 4 bases outside the gene matches. The CDR3 sequence is 15 residues long. The CDR3 region has the DNA TGTGCCAGCAGCCCGACTAGCGGGAGAAACAATGAGCAGTTCTTC. Translation: CASSPTSGRNNEQFF.

This rearrangement joins TRBV9 to TRBJ1-4, with no clear D. The germline V gene encodes CDR1 SGDLS and CDR2 YYNGEE. The V and J ends lost 3 bases and 7 bases respectively, with 10 bases between them. The CDR3 is 13 residues long. CDR3 loop: CASSEFVGEKLFF. In DNA, the CDR3 is TGTGCCAGCAGCGAATTCGTTGGTGAAAAACTGTTTTTT.